This T cell receptor (delta chain) was identified in a study of fetal and pediatric gammadelta thymocytes (dated 2022 in TCRdb). The study in broad terms: Previously published data and newly generated, unpublished data were combined in the bulk gammadelta thymocyte repertoires, which were used to strengthen a single-cell study of gammadelta thymocyte development. The set of bulk gammadelta thymocyte repertoires included some ten subjects in total: 3 fetal thymus donors and 7 pediatric thymus donors. Previously published data (refs 27,28) and unpublished data were combined in the bulk gammadelta thymocyte repertoires. Bulk TCR repertoire data were included to raise the number of subjects and reinforce the CDR3 publicity analysis. General study outcomes and caveats: Fetal gammadelta thymocyte repertoires were previously reported to be enriched for TRDV2, TRGV8 and TRGV9 usage, low N additions and public CDR3s compared with post-natal repertoires.

This clone counts as medium-sized (0.01 to 0.1%). Its antigen has not been determined. No base quality values were provided; no much bigger clone lies one nucleotide off. Staining of thymocytes was performed with Zombie NIR viability dye and with antibodies against CD3 (UCHT1), TCRgammadelta (11F2), TCRVgamma9 (IMMU360) and TCRVdelta2 (IMMU389). TRD and TRG CDR3 repertoires were generated in bulk, separately, from sorted Vgamma9Vdelta2 and nonVgamma9Vdelta2 gammadelta thymocytes obtained from human fetal and pediatric thymuses. Children undergoing cardiac surgery in Belgium were the source of the pediatric thymus tissue. The pediatric thymus donors in the study ranged in age from about 1 to 12 years. As previously described, thymic cell suspensions were prepared from both fetal and post-natal thymuses. NonVgamma9Vdelta2 thymocytes were sorted as CD3+ gammadeltaTCR+ cells that did not have the Vgamma9+Vdelta2+ phenotype. A FACS Aria III cell sorter (BD Biosciences) was used for cell sorting.

V was cut back by 5 bases and J by 0 bases, leaving a gap of 16 bases between them. There are 16 amino acids in the CDR3, from cysteine to phenylalanine inclusive. Just the 48-base CDR3 DNA is kept, in frame starting at base 1. Reading the germline V gene gives CDR1 TSWWSYY and CDR2 QGS. These reads were obtained on an Illumina MiSeq. The authors processed their data as follows. For publicity analysis, the Vgamma9Vdelta2 and nonVgamma9Vdelta2 bulk CDR3 files were merged for each subject into one combined repertoire per subject. CDR3 publicity was scored from 0 to 19 by checking each amino acid sequence across 9 single-cell datasets and approximately 10 bulk repertoires, using base R and dplyr. TCRdb reprocessed the public data with the CATT caller; entries with the same nucleotide sequence were combined afterwards. The V and J calls shown here were made by TCRdb, not taken from the authors' results. The sample profile shows approximately 1,900 delta-chain clones; approximately 25% of them were found once. Around 4.5% of the sample rests with the top ten.

The chain employs TRDV1 and TRDJ1, with the D gene not clear enough to name. The sequenced material came from non-Vgamma9Vdelta2 gamma-delta T cells from the thymus. The cell subset or site label corresponds to: CD3+gammadeltaTCR+ thymocytes not co-expressing Vgamma9 and Vdelta2. The source of this sequence is a child who underwent cardiac surgery and was recorded as healthy. The sequence in DNA is TGTGCTCTTGGGACCCGTCATGAGTCGAACACCGATAAACTCATCTTT. Translation gives CALGTRHESNTDKLIF.